This TCR beta chain was recovered during a study of blood T cell repertoires in COVID-19. Turning to the study itself: Acute-phase and convalescent COVID-19 samples originated in the United States, Italy and Spain. PBMCs, B-cell-depleted T cells, or T cells were the source of the cDNA or gDNA that made up the material.

Authors' processing steps: The assay estimated nucleated cells by amplifying reference gene primers. Assay used: immunoSEQ multiplex PCR; TCRdb lists only in-frame clones, some missing. Clone size and the V and J calls come from that table; the DNA yielded D and trimming. This table has about 82,000 clones, around four fifths appearing once. While infection was still active, Seattle patients were enrolled and then followed longitudinally. V was shortened by 1 base and J by 1 base, with 10 bases between the two germline ends. Germline V gene data show CDR1 as LNHDA and CDR2 as SQIVND (reference sequence). The CDR3 loop spans 15 amino acids.

Sequencing was done on a sample of peripheral blood. J is TRBJ2-5 and V is TRBV19; the D gene is possibly TRBD2 (5 bases). This TCR derives from a man aged 55 to 70 with COVID-19, enrolled during active disease. The CDR3 DNA reads as TGTGCCAGTAGTATAGGCGGGTCGTCCCAAGAGACCCAGTACTTC. Translated: CASSIGGSSQETQYF.